The sequence of this TCR beta chain was determined in a study of CD4+ T cells in melanoma. Germline assignment: CDR1 LNHDA and CDR2 SQIVND (reference sequence). V lost 9 bases to trimming and J lost 5 bases, with 20 bases between them. The CDR3 is 15 amino acids. A word on this clone: The antigen remains undetermined.

Sequenced by immunoSEQ multiplex PCR; TCRdb stores in-frame clones only, minus some. The table shows about 15,000 clones, with roughly 60% occurring only once. Whole-study findings and limits: CD8+ T cell, macrophage and B cell function reportedly correlated with neoantigen-specific CD4+ T cells. Diverse differentiation states were reported for melanoma neoantigen-specific CD4+ T cells.

Sequencing input: cells from a culture (not recorded whether cultured in vitro). This chain joins TRBV19 and TRBJ1-5; TRBD1 might be the D (6 bases). This TCR was sampled from a human donor with melanoma. CDR3 sequence reads: CASHRRGQGYQPQHF. For the CDR3, the DNA is TGTGCCAGCCATCGACGGGGGCAGGGTTATCAGCCCCAGCATTTT.